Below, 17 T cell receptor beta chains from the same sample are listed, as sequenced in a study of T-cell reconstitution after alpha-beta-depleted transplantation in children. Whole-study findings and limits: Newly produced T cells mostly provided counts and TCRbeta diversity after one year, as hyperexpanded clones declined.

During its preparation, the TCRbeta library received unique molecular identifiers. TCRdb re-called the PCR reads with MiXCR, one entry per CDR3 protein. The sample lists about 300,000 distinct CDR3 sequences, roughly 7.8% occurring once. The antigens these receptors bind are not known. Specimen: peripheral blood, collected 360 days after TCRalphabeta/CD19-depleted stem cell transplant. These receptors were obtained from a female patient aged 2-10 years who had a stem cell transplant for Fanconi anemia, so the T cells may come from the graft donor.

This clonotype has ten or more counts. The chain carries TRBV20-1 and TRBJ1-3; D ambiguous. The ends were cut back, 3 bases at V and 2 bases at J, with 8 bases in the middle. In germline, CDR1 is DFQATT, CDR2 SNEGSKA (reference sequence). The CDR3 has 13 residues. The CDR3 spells CSASSSPGNTIYF. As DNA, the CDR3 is TGCAGTGCTAGCAGCTCCCCTGGAAACACCATATATTTT.

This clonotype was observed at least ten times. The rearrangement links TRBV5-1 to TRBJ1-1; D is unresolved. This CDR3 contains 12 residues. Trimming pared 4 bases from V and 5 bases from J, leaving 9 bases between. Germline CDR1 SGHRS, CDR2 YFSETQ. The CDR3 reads CASSPAGTEAFF. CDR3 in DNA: TGCGCCAGCAGCCCGGCGGGTACTGAAGCTTTCTTT.

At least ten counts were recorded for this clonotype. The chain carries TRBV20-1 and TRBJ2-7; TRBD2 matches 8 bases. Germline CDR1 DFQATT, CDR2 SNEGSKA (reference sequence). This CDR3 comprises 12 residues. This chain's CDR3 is CSLGLVSYEQYF. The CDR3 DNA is TGCAGCCTGGGACTAGTATCCTACGAGCAGTACTTC.

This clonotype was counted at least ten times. CDR3 amino acids: CASSHLGGTDYNEQFF. The CDR3 coding sequence is TGTGCCAGCAGCCACCTGGGGGGGACAGACTACAATGAGCAGTTCTTC. The chain combines TRBV14 with TRBJ2-1; either TRBD1 or TRBD2 may fit D (7 bases each). Germline CDR1 is SGHDN and CDR2 is FVKESK. The CDR3 is made up of 16 amino acids. V gave up 3 bases and J gave up 3 bases, with 15 bases separating them.

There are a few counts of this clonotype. Here the CDR3 reads CASRSTGVKEKLFF. In nucleotides, the CDR3 is TGTGCCAGCAGGTCGACAGGGGTGAAGGAAAAACTGTTTTTT. The chain couples TRBV6-1 to TRBJ1-4; the match to TRBD1 covers 8 bases. The CDR3 is 14 residues long. Losses at the gene ends were 6 bases for V and 8 bases for J; bases not matched to a gene: 8. From germline, CDR1 is MNHNS and CDR2 SASEGT.

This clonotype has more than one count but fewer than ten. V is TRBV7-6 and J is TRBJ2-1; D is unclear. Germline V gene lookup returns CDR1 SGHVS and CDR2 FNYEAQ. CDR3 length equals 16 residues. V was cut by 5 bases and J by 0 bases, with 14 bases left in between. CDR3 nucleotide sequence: TGTGCCAGCAGCCCGACGGACCTCGACTCCTACAATGAGCAGTTCTTC. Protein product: CASSPTDLDSYNEQFF.

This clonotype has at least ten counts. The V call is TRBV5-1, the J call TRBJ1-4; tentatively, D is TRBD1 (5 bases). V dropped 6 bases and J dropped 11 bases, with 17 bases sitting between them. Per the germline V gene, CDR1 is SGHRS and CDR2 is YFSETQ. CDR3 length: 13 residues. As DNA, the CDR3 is TGCGCCAGCATTGGGACTCCTGTCGGGAAACTGTTTTTT. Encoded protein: CASIGTPVGKLFF. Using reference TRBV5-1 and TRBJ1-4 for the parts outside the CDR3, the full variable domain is KAGVTQTPRYLIKTRGQQVTLSCSPISGHRSVSWYQQTPGQGLQFLFEYFSETQRNKGNFPGRFSGRQFSNSRSEMNVSTLELGDSALYLCASIGTPVGKLFFGSGTQLSVL.

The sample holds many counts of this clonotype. CDR3 nucleotide sequence: TGTGCCAGCAGAAAGGGGGAGAACACTGAAGCTTTCTTT. Its protein product is CASRKGENTEAFF. J is TRBJ1-1 and V is TRBV2; maybe TRBD1 (6 bases). The CDR3 is 13 residues long. Germline CDR1 SNHLY, CDR2 FYNNEI. The V end was cut by 6 bases, the J end by 1 base, with 9 bases between.

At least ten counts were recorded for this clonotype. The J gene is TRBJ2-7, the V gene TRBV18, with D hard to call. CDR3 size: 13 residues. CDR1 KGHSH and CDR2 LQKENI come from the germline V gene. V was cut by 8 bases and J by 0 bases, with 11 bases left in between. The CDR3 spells CASSPLSSYEQYF. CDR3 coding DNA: TGTGCCAGCAGCCCCCTGAGCTCCTACGAGCAGTACTTC.

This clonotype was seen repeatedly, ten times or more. CDR3 amino acids: CASSESGHPGELFF. CDR3 DNA: TGTGCCAGCAGTGAATCGGGGCACCCCGGGGAGCTGTTTTTT. The chain employs TRBV25-1 and TRBJ2-2; D is perhaps TRBD1 or TRBD2 (5 bases each). In germline, CDR1 is MGHDK, CDR2 SYGVNS. The CDR3 extends over 14 amino acids. V dropped 1 base and J dropped 6 bases, with 9 bases sitting between them. Full variable domain (missing parts from reference TRBV25-1 and TRBJ2-2): EADIYQTPRYLVIGTGKKITLECSQTMGHDKMYWYQQDPGMELHLIHYSYGVNSTEKGDLSSESTVSRIRTEHFPLTLESARPSHTSQYLCASSESGHPGELFFGEGSRLTVL.

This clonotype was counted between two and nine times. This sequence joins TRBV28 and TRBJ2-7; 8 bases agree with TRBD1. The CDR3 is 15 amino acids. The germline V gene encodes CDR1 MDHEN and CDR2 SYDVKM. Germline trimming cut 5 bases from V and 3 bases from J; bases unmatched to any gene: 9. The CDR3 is CASSIQGAVFYEQYF. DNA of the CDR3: TGTGCCAGCAGTATCCAGGGGGCGGTGTTCTACGAGCAGTACTTC.

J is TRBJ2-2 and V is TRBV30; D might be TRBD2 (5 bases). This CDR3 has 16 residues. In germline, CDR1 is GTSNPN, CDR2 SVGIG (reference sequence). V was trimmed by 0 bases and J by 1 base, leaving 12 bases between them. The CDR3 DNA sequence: TGTGCCTGGAGTGTCTTAGAGGGCTTGAACACCGGGGAGCTGTTTTTT. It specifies CAWSVLEGLNTGELFF.

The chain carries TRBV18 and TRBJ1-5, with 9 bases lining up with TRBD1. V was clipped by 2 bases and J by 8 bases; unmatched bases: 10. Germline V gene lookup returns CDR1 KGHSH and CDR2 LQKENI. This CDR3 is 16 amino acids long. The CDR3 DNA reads TGTGCCAGCTCACCAAGGGACAGGGTGCTCGGGGAGCCCCAGCATTTT. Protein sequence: CASSPRDRVLGEPQHF.

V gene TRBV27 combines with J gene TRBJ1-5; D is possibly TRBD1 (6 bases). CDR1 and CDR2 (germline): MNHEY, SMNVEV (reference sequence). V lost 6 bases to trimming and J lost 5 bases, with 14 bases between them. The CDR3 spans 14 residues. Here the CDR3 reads CASSPGTPYQPQHF. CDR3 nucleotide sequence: TGTGCCAGCAGCCCCGGGACACCATATCAGCCCCAGCATTTT.

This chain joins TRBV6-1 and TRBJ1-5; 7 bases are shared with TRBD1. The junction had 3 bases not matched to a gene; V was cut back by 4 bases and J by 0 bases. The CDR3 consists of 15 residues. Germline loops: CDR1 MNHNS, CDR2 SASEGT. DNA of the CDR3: TGTGCCAGCAGTGCGGACAGGAATAGCAATCAGCCCCAGCATTTT. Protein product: CASSADRNSNQPQHF.

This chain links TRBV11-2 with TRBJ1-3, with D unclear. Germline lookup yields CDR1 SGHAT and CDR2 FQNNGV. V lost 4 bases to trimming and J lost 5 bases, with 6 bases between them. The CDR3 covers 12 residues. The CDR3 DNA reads TGTGCCAGCAGCTCCGGTCGAAACACCATATATTTT. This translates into CASSSGRNTIYF.

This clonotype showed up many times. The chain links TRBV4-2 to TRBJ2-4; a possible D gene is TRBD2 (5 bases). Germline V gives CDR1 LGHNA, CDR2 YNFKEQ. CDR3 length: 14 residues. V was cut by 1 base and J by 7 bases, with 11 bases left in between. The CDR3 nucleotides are TGTGCCAGCAGCCAAGTGGCTTGGGAGAACATTCAGTACTTC. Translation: CASSQVAWENIQYF.